The present T cell receptor (beta chain) was sequenced within a study of control samples from healthy donors and cancer patients. Produced via immunoSEQ multiplex PCR; TCRdb's table is partial and in-frame only. Of some 39,000 clones in the sample, around four fifths are singletons; the top ten hold roughly 21%. Looked up from germline, CDR1 is SGHAT and CDR2 is FQNNGV. V was shortened by 4 bases and J by 2 bases, with 11 bases between the two germline ends. This CDR3 has 15 amino acids. The V gene is TRBV11-2, the J gene TRBJ2-2; D gene unclear. This TCR derives from a woman in her fifties or sixties with lung cancer. Sequencing was carried out using PBMCs. The DNA for the CDR3 is TGTGCCAGCAGCTCCTTGCGCGGCAACACCGGGGAGCTGTTTTTT. Translation gives CASSSLRGNTGELFF.